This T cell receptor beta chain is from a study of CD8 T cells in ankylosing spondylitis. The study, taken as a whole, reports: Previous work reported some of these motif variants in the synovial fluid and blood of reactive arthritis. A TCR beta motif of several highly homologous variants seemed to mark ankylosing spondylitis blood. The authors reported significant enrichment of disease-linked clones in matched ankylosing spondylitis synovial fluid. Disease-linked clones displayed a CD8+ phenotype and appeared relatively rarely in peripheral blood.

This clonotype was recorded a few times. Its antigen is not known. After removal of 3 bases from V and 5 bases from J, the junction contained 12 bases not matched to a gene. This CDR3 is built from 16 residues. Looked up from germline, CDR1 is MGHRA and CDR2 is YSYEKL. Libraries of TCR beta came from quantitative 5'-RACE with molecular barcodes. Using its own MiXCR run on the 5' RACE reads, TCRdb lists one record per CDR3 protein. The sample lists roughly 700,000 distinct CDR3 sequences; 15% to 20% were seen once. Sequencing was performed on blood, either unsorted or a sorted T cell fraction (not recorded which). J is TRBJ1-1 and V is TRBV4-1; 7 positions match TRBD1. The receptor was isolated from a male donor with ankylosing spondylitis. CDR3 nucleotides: TGCGCCAGCAGCCAGGGAGGACAGGCCCTAGGGACTGAAGCTTTCTTT. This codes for CASSQGGQALGTEAFF.